Shown below are 11 T cell receptor beta chains from a single sample sequenced in a study of cytomegalovirus exposure and HLA in healthy donors (dated by TCRdb to 2015 to 2018). Library preparation used the immunoSEQ multiplex PCR assay. The multiplex PCR relied on a mix of 60 forward primers for TCR Vbeta segments and 13 reverse primers for TCR Jbeta segments. This is the immuneACCESS table as TCRdb keeps it, with only in-frame sequences that have V and J called. A part of the clones is gone; compared with another copy, unresolved V genes explain less than half, and the rest is unexplained. Counted in this sample were 110,000 to 150,000 clones; about four fifths of them appeared once. The ten biggest clones cover approximately 4.2% of the sample. Source material: PBMCs. These receptors were obtained from a woman in her thirties or forties in good health and CMV-seropositive.

In regard to this clone: One junction end does not reproduce the germline sequence, and a read error may be involved. The V gene is TRBV7-9, the J gene TRBJ1-1; the D is unclear. CDR3 length: 12 amino acids. Germline V gene lookup returns CDR1 SEHNR and CDR2 FQNEAQ (reference sequence). The CDR3 here is CSSSLTGDEAFF. DNA for the CDR3: TGTTCCAGCAGCTTGACGGGAGATGAAGCTTTCTTT.

The chain recombines TRBV29-1 with TRBJ2-5; no reliable D call. The assigned J gene may be wrong: the sequence end matches TRBJ2-7 better. This CDR3 contains 13 residues. CDR1 SQVTM and CDR2 ANQGSEA come from the germline V gene. DNA for the CDR3: TGCAGCGTTGAAGGGACGGTCGACTACGAGCAGTACTTC. This gives the protein CSVEGTVDYEQYF.

The rearrangement joins TRBV30 to TRBJ2-3; TRBD2 aligns across 8 bases. There are 14 residues in the CDR3. V shed 2 bases, J shed 4 bases, and the junction held 5 bases outside the gene matches. CDR1 and CDR2 from the germline V gene are GTSNPN and SVGIG (reference sequence). The CDR3 coding sequence is TGTGCCTGGAGTTGGACTAGCCCCCCAGATACGCAGTATTTT. Encoded protein: CAWSWTSPPDTQYF.

The chain couples TRBV7-8 to TRBJ2-5; D may be TRBD1 (6 bases). CDR1 and CDR2 (germline): SGHVS, FQNEAQ. This CDR3 contains 14 residues. Trimming removed 3 bases from V and 6 bases from J, with 14 bases in between. This chain's CDR3 is CASSFTPGVKTQYF. As DNA, the CDR3 is TGTGCCAGCAGCTTTACCCCAGGGGTGAAGACCCAGTACTTC. The entire variable domain, with the rest obtained from reference TRBV7-8 and TRBJ2-5, is as follows: GAGVSQSPRYKVAKRGQDVALRCDPISGHVSLFWYQQALGQGPEFLTYFQNEAQLDKSGLPSDRFFAERPEGSVSTLKIQRTQQEDSAVYLCASSFTPGVKTQYFGPGTRLLVL.

The rearrangement links TRBV25-1 to TRBJ1-4; unclear D gene. The CDR3 length is 16 residues. Germline V CDR1 and CDR2: MGHDK, SYGVNS. V gave up 4 bases and J gave up 4 bases, with 16 bases separating them. CDR3: CASSVGLGEVNEKLFF. The CDR3 nucleotides are TGTGCCAGCAGTGTAGGATTGGGCGAAGTTAATGAAAAACTGTTTTTT. Complete variable domain (other parts from reference TRBV25-1 and TRBJ1-4): EADIYQTPRYLVIGTGKKITLECSQTMGHDKMYWYQQDPGMELHLIHYSYGVNSTEKGDLSSESTVSRIRTEHFPLTLESARPSHTSQYLCASSVGLGEVNEKLFFGSGTQLSVL.

The genes are TRBV12-2 and TRBJ1-4; the table calls TRBD1, which could not be checked here. TRBV12-2 is an annotated pseudogene. CDR3 length equals 16 residues. The CDR3 nucleotides are TGTGCAAGTCGCCCTATTGGACAGGGGGTTAATGAAAAACTGTTTTTT. Residues: CASRPIGQGVNEKLFF.

Only one count was recorded for this clone. One end of the junction is discordant with germline, which a read error may explain. CDR3 DNA: TGTGCCAGCAGTATACCGGGACTAGCTTTCTACGGGCAGTACTTC. Translating it yields CASSIPGLAFYGQYF. The chain recombines TRBV2 with TRBJ2-7; 9 bases agree with TRBD2. Germline lookup yields CDR1 SNHLY and CDR2 FYNNEI. The CDR3 runs to 15 residues.

This chain uses TRBV7-2 with TRBJ2-3; 9 nucleotides agree with TRBD2. V dropped 1 base and J dropped 3; count of bases not matched to a gene: 5. Germline V gene data show CDR1 as SGHTA and CDR2 as FQGNSA. This CDR3 is built from 16 residues. The CDR3 region is CASSLVLAGGTDTQYF. The CDR3 DNA is TGTGCCAGCAGCTTAGTGCTTGCGGGGGGGACAGATACGCAGTATTTT.

The chain recombines TRBV19 with TRBJ2-2; 7 positions match TRBD1. The CDR3 length is 15 residues. The ends lost 2 bases at V and 5 bases at J; junction bases unmatched: 5. Germline V lookup: CDR1 LNHDA, CDR2 SQIVND (reference sequence). CDR3 in DNA: TGTGCCAGTAGTATAAGGTGGGGACAGACCGGGGAGCTGTTTTTT. It yields the protein CASSIRWGQTGELFF.

The rearrangement joins TRBV2 to TRBJ2-7, with D maybe TRBD1 (5 bases). The CDR3 covers 13 residues. CDR1 and CDR2 from the germline V gene are SNHLY and FYNNEI. The germline V and J ends were trimmed by 6 bases and 2 bases, with 11 bases remaining between them. In nucleotides, the CDR3 is TGTGCCAGCAGAGGCAGGACAACCTACGAGCAGTACTTC. Translated: CASRGRTTYEQYF.

This clone was detected only a few times. The V and J genes are TRBV5-1 and TRBJ1-1; D perhaps matches TRBD1 (6 bases). The CDR3 has 15 amino acids. The V gene lost 2 bases and the J gene lost 1 base, with 12 bases spanning the gap. Germline lookup yields CDR1 SGHRS and CDR2 YFSETQ. CDR3 sequence (DNA): TGCGCCAGCAGCTTAAGACAGGCGGGGAACACTGAAGCTTTCTTT. It is translated as CASSLRQAGNTEAFF.